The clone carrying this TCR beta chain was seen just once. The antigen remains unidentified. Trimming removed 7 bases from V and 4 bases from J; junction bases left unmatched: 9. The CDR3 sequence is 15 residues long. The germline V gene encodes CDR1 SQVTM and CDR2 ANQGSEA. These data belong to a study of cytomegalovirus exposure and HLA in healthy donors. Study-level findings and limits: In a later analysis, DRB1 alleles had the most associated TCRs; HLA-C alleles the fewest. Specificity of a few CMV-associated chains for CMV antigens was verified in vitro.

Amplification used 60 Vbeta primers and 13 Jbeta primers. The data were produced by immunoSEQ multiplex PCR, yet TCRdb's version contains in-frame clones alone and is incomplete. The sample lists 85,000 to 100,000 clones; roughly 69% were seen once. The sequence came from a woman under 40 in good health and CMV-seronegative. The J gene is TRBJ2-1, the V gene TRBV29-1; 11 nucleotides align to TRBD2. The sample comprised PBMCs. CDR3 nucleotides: TGCAGCGGAGGCGGAGGGACTAGCGGATACAATGAGCAGTTCTTC. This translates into CSGGGGTSGYNEQFF.